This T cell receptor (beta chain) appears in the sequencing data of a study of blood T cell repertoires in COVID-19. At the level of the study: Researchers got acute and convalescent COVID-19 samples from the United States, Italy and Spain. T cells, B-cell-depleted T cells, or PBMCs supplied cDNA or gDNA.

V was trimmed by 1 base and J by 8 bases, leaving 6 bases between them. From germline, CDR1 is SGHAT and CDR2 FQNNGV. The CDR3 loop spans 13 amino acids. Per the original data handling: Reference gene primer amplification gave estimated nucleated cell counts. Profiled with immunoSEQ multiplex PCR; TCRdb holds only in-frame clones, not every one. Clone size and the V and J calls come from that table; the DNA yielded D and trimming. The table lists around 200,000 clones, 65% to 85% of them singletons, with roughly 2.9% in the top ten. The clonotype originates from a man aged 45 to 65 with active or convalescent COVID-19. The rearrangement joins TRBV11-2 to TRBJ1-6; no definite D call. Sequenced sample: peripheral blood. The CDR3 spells CASSLVADSPLHF. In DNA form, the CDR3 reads TGTGCCAGCAGCTTAGTAGCGGATTCACCCCTCCACTTT.